A selection of T cell receptor beta chains follows, all from one sample in a study of blood T cell repertoires in COVID-19. Profiled with immunoSEQ multiplex PCR; TCRdb holds only in-frame clones, not every one. The sample carries 350,000 to 450,000 clones, 85% recorded once. Source material: peripheral blood. These receptors were collected from a woman younger than 35 with acute or convalescent COVID-19. Each CDR3 is given with its conserved first and last residue. D genes are given only for firm matches.

NA	TRBV5-6	14	TRBJ1-4	CASRSGATNEKLFF	TGTGCCAGCAGATCGGGGGCAACTAATGAAAAACTGTTTTTT
NA	TRBV4-1	18	TRBJ2-7	CASSQDWDGGGSSYEQYF	TGCGCCAGCAGCCAAGATTGGGACGGCGGGGGCAGCTCCTACGAGCAGTACTTC
NA	TRBV6-1	16	TRBJ1-2	CASSEWGEQGGYGYTF	TGTGCCAGCAGTGAATGGGGGGAACAGGGAGGGTATGGCTACACCTTC
NA	TRBV5-4	18	TRBJ1-3	CASSKEGFGGTSGNTIYF	TGTGCCAGCAGCAAGGAGGGGTTTGGGGGTACCTCTGGAAACACCATATATTTT
NA	TRBV6-6	14	TRBJ2-7	CASIEDGQLNEQYF	TGTGCCAGCATTGAGGACGGACAGCTCAACGAGCAGTACTTC
NA	TRBV7-9	14	TRBJ1-3	CASSLQGDGNTIYF	TGTGCCAGCAGCCTACAGGGCGATGGAAACACCATATATTTT
NA	TRBV5-1	15	TRBJ2-7	CASSNSGGQSYEQYF	TGCGCCAGCAGCAATTCCGGAGGACAGTCCTACGAGCAGTACTTC
NA	TRBV18	14	TRBJ2-7	CASSPPGRKSEQYF	TGTGCCAGCTCACCACCAGGGAGAAAGTCCGAGCAGTACTTC
NA	TRBV2	14	TRBJ2-1	CASRLDSSYNEQFF	TGTGCCAGCAGGCTAGACAGCTCCTACAATGAGCAGTTCTTC
TRBD2	TRBV9	15	TRBJ2-1	CASSVSGRVYNEQFF	TGTGCCAGCAGCGTAAGCGGGAGGGTCTACAATGAGCAGTTCTTC
TRBD1	TRBV5-1	14	TRBJ2-7	CASFDRGLNYEQYF	TGCGCCAGCTTCGACAGGGGGCTCAACTACGAGCAGTACTTC
NA	TRBV6-1	13	TRBJ1-1	CASSEDLMSEAFF	TGTGCCAGCAGTGAAGACTTGATGTCTGAAGCTTTCTTT
NA	TRBV5-1	14	TRBJ1-1	CASSFELGGEEAFF	TGCGCCAGCAGCTTTGAACTTGGGGGGGAAGAAGCTTTCTTT